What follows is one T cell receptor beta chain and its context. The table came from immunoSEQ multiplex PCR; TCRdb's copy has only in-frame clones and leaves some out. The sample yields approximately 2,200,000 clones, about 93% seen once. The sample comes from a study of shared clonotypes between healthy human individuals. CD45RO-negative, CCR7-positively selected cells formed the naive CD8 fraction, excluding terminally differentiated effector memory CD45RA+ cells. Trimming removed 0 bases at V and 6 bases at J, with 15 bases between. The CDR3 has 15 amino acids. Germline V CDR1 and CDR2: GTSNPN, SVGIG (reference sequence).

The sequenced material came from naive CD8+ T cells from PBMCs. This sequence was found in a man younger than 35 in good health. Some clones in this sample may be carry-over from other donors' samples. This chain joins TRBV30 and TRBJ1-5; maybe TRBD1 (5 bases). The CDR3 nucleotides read TGTGCCTGGAGTGTAGGAGGGTTGAGGGGTCAGCCCCAGCATTTT. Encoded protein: CAWSVGGLRGQPQHF.